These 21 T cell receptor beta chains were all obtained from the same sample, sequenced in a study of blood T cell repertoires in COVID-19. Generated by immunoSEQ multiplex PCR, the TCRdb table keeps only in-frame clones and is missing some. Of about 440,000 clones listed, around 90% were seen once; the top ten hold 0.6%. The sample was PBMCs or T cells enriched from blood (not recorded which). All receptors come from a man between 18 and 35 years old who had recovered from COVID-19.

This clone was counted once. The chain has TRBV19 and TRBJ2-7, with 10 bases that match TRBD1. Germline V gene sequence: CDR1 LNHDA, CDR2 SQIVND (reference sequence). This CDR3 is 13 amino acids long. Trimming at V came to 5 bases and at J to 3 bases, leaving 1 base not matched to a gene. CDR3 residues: CASSWTGGYEQYF. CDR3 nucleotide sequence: TGTGCCAGTAGTTGGACAGGGGGCTACGAGCAGTACTTC.

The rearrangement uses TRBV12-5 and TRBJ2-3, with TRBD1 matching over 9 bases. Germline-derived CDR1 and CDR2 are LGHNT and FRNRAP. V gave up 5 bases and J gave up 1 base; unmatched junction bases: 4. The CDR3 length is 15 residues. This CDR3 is CASGHRDRGTDTQYF. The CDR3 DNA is TGTGCTAGTGGTCACCGGGACAGGGGCACAGATACGCAGTATTTT.

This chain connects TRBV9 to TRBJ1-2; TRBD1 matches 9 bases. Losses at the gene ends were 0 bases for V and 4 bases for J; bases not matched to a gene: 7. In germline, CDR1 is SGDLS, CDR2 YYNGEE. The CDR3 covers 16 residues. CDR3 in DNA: TGTGCCAGCAGCGTAGCTCAGACAGGGGGTACCTATGGCTACACCTTC. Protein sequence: CASSVAQTGGTYGYTF.

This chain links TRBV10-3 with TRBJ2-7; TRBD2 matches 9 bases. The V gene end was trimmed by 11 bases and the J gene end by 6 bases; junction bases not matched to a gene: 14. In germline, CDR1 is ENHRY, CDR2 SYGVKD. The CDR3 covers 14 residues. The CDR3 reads CASRWAGGPLEQYF. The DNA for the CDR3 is TGTGCCTCACGGTGGGCGGGAGGGCCCCTCGAGCAGTACTTC.

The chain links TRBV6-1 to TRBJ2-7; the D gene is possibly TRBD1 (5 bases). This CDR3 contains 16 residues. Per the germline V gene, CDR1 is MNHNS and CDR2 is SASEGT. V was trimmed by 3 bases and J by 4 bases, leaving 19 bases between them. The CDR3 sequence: CASSEYRSGAGYEQYF. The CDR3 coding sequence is TGTGCCAGCAGTGAGTACAGATCTGGGGCTGGGTACGAGCAGTACTTC.

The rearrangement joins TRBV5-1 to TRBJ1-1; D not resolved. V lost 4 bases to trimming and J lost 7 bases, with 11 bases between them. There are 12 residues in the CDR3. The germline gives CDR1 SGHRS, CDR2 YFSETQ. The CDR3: CASSGLPNEAFF. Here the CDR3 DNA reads TGCGCCAGCAGCGGACTGCCAAATGAAGCTTTCTTT. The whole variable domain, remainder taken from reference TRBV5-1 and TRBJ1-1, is KAGVTQTPRYLIKTRGQQVTLSCSPISGHRSVSWYQQTPGQGLQFLFEYFSETQRNKGNFPGRFSGRQFSNSRSEMNVSTLELGDSALYLCASSGLPNEAFFGQGTRLTVV.

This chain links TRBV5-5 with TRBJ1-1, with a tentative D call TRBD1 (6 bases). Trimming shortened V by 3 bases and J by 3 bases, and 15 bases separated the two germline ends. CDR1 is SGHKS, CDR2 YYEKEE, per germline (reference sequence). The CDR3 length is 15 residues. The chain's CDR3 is CASSSSTGMDTEAFF. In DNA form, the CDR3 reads TGTGCCAGCAGCTCCTCGACAGGCATGGACACTGAAGCTTTCTTT.

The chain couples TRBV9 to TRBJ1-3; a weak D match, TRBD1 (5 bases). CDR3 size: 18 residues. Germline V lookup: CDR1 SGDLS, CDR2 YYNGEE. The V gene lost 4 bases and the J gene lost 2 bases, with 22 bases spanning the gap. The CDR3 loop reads CASSTSRDSLITGNTIYF. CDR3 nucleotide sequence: TGTGCCAGCAGCACCTCCAGGGACTCCCTCATAACTGGAAACACCATATATTTT.

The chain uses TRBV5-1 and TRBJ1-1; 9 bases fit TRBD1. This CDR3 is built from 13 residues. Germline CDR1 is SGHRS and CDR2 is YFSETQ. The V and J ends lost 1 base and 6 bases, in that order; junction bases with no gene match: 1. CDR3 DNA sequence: TGCGCCAGCAGCTTGAGGACAGGGGCTGAAGCTTTCTTT. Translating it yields CASSLRTGAEAFF.

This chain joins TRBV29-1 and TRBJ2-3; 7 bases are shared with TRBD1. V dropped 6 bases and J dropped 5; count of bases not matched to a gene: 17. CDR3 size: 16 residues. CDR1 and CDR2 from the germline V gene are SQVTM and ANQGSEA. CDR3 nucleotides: TGCAGCGTCGTAGTCACCCCCGGCAGGGACAGAGATACGCAGTATTTT. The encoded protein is CSVVVTPGRDRDTQYF.

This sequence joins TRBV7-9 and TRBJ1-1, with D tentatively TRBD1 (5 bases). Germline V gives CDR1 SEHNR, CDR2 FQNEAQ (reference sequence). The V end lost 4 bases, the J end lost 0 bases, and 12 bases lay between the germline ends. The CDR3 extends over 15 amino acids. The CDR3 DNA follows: TGTGCCAGCAGCTCCTTACAGGCTCTGAACACTGAAGCTTTCTTT. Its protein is CASSSLQALNTEAFF.

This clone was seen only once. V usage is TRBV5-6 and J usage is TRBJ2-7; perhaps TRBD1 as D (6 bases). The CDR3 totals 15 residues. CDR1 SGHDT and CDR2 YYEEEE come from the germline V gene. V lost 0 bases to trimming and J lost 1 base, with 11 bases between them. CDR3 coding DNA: TGTGCCAGCAGCTTGGGACAGGTTCCATCCTACGAGCAGTACTTC. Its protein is CASSLGQVPSYEQYF.

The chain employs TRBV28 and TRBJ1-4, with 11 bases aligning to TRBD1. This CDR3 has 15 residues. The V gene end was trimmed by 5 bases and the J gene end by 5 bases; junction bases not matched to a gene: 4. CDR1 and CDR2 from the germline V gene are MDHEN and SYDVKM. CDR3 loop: CASSRTGGLNEKLFF. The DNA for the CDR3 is TGTGCCAGCAGTCGGACAGGGGGCCTGAATGAAAAACTGTTTTTT.

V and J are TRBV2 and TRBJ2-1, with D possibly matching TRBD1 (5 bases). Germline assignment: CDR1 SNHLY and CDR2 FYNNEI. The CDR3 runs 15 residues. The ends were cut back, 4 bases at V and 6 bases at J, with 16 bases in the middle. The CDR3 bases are TGTGCCAGCAGTGGGCAGGGCGTGGTTTCCAATGAGCAGTTCTTC. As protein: CASSGQGVVSNEQFF.

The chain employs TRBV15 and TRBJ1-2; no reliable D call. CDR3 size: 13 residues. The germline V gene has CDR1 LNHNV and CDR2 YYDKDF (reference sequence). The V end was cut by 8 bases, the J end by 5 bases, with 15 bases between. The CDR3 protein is CATRVSEGYGYTF. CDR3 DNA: TGTGCCACCCGGGTCAGTGAGGGTTATGGCTACACCTTC.

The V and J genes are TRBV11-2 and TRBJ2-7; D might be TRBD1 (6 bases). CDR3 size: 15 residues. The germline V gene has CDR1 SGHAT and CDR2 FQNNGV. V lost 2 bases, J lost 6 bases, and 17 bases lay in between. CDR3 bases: TGTGCCAGCAGCTTACGGTCAGGGGAAGTAAGCGAGCAGTACTTC. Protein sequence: CASSLRSGEVSEQYF.

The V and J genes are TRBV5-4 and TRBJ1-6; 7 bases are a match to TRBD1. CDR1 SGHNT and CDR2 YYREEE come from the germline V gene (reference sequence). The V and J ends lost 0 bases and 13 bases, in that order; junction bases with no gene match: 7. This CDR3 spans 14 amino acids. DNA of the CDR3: TGTGCCAGCAGCTTGGAGGGGGCCCTAGGGCCCCTCCACTTT. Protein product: CASSLEGALGPLHF.

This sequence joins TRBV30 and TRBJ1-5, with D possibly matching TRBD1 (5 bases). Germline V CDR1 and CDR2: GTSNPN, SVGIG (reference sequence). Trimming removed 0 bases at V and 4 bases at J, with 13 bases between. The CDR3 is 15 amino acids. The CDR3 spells CAWSVSRDSNQPQHF. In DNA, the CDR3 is TGTGCCTGGAGTGTATCTCGGGACTCTAATCAGCCCCAGCATTTT.

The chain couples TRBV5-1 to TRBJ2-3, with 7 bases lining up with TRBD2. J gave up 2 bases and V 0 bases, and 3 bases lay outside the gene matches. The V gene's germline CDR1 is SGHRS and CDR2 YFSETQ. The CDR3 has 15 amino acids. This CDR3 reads CASSLGGRATDTQYF. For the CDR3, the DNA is TGCGCCAGCAGCTTGGGTGGGAGGGCCACAGATACGCAGTATTTT.

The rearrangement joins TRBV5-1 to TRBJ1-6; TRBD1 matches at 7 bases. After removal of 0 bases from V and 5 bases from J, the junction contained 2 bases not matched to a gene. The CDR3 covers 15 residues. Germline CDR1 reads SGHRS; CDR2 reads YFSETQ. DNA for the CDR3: TGCGCCAGCAGCTTGGTTGGGACAGATAATTCACCCCTCCACTTT. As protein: CASSLVGTDNSPLHF.

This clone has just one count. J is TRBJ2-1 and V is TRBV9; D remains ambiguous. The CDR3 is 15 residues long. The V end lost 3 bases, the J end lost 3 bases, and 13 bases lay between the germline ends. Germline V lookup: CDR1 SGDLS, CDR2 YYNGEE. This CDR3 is CASSGAIVGYNEQFF. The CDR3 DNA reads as TGTGCCAGCAGCGGGGCAATTGTCGGCTACAATGAGCAGTTCTTC.